This paragraph reports one TCR beta chain. The antigen remains unidentified. Germline V gene data show CDR1 as SGHVS and CDR2 as FQNEAQ. There are 13 residues in the CDR3. The V and J ends lost 5 bases and 6 bases respectively, with 11 bases between them. These data come from a study of T-cell reconstitution after alpha-beta-depleted transplantation in children. Study outcomes and limitations: Newly generated T cells supplied most T-cell counts and diversity one year post-transplant. Expanded clones from the graft, numbering several hundred, reportedly supplied alpha-beta T cells about two months after transplant. Some patients owed their high day-60 TCRbeta diversity to surviving recipient T cells and thymic progenitors.

This sample's TCRbeta library carried unique molecular identifier barcodes. TCRdb used MiXCR to reprocess the PCR reads, holding one entry per CDR3 protein. The sample has about 980,000 distinct CDR3 sequences, around 30% seen once. The clonotype was recovered from a boy under three years old who had a stem cell transplant for SCID, so the T cells may come from the graft donor. The genes are TRBV7-8 and TRBJ2-1; D not resolved. The source material was PBMCs, mostly from graft donor cells, sampled 360 days after TCRalphabeta/CD19-depleted stem cell transplant. The CDR3 region has the DNA TGTGCCAGCAGCACCGGGCCTTTCAATGAGCAGTTCTTC. It translates to CASSTGPFNEQFF.